This T cell receptor beta chain is from a study of cytomegalovirus exposure and HLA in healthy donors. Whole-study context: The Caucasian-associated ancestry cluster held under 90% of around 380 genotyped donors. Study-level results: Researchers left out some V segments, among them TRBV6-2 and TRBV6-3, as indistinguishable. A few of the chains that were CMV-associated were confirmed in vitro to be specific for CMV antigens. In a later analysis, TCR beta V- and J-gene trimming showed a link to a missense DCLRE1C variant.

The germline V gene encodes CDR1 LNHDA and CDR2 SQIVND (reference sequence). The V and J ends lost 2 bases and 4 bases, in that order; junction bases with no gene match: 4. This CDR3 comprises 14 residues. Of note for this clone: Its antigen is unknown.

The PCR ran on 60 Vbeta and 13 Jbeta primers. Some clones are missing from TCRdb's copy, which holds only in-frame ones; the method was immunoSEQ multiplex PCR. The repertoire holds about 140,000 clones, with roughly 76% as singletons. The receptor was derived from a female donor in good health and CMV-seronegative. The gene calls are TRBV19 and TRBJ2-7; TRBD1 matches at 8 bases. The sequencing input was PBMCs. The CDR3 here is CASSIRTGTYEQYF. The DNA for the CDR3 is TGTGCCAGTAGTATACGGACAGGGACTTACGAGCAGTACTTC.